The sequence of this T cell receptor (beta chain) was determined in a study of vaccination effects on CD4 cells after COVID-19. Study as a whole: The second dose preceded post-vaccine samples by a median of 72 days.

After expansion with viral peptide pools in the ViraFEST assay, antigen-specific CD4+ T cells were sequenced. CD4+ T cells were isolated after less than 12 days of culture. Each participant received a vaccine that was either BNT162b2 or mRNA-1273, given as two doses. Method: immunoSEQ multiplex PCR; TCRdb's copy keeps in-frame clones and lacks some. Of under 80,000 clones in the sample, roughly 80% were seen once. Note on this clone: What it binds is unknown.

The TCR sequence derives from a human donor who received a COVID-19 vaccine. The sample was CD4+ T cells from PBMCs cultured with HCoV-OC43 spike peptides, taken after COVID-19 vaccination. Described subset: HCoV-OC43 spike overlapping peptide pool stimulation.

CDR3: CASSPTGGPRAQYF. For the CDR3, the DNA is TGTGCCAGCAGCCCAACAGGGGGCCCGAGGGCGCAGTATTTT. This chain joins TRBV7-3 and TRBJ2-3; TRBD1 matches 9 bases. The germline gives CDR1 SGHTA, CDR2 FQGTGA. The V gene end was trimmed by 5 bases and the J gene end by 10 bases; junction bases not matched to a gene: 10. The CDR3 has 14 amino acids.